Listed below are T cell receptor beta chains from one sample, sequenced in a study of T cells after yellow fever vaccination. From the 5' RACE reads, TCRdb called clonotypes with MiXCR, one entry per CDR3 protein. The sample has about 20,000 distinct CDR3 sequences; around 5% are singletons. The material sequenced was PBMCs, either bulk or a sorted T-cell subset (CD4+, CD8+, memory, or dextramer-sorted; not recorded which), taken around 45 days after the first yellow fever vaccination. The receptors come from a man younger than 30 who received the YFV17D yellow fever vaccine. Each CDR3 is given with its conserved first and last residue. D genes are given only for firm matches. Each size is how often the clone was seen (once, few, many) or a class if it is expanded.

V: TRBV12-3/TRBV12-4
J: TRBJ2-2
size: many
D: TRBD1
DNA: TGTGCCAGCAGGTCCGGGACAGTTAACACCGGGGAGCTGTTTTTT
CDR3: CASRSGTVNTGELFF

V: TRBV4-2
J: TRBJ2-7
size: many
D: TRBD2
DNA: TGTGCCAGCAGCCAAATCACCGGGACTAGCGGCTACGAGCAGTACTTC
CDR3: CASSQITGTSGYEQYF

V: TRBV27
J: TRBJ1-2
size: many
D: TRBD1
DNA: TGTGCCAGCAGGCGGACAGGGAGGGATGGCTACACCTTC
CDR3: CASRRTGRDGYTF

V: TRBV3-1
J: TRBJ2-3
size: many
D: NA
DNA: TGTGCCAGCAGTTTGATATCCGGGGAGGATACGCAGTATTTT
CDR3: CASSLISGEDTQYF

V: TRBV12-3/TRBV12-4
J: TRBJ2-3
size: medium-sized
D: TRBD2
DNA: TGTGCCAGCAGTTTGGGACTAGGGTTCGATACGCAGTATTTT
CDR3: CASSLGLGFDTQYF

V: TRBV6-1
J: TRBJ2-2
size: many
D: TRBD2
DNA: TGTGCCAGCAGTGGACTAGCGGGGGGGCCCGGGGAGCTGTTTTTT
CDR3: CASSGLAGGPGELFF

V: TRBV12-3/TRBV12-4
J: TRBJ2-7
size: many
D: NA
DNA: TGTGCCAGCAGTTTAGCGAACGGATACGGAGTGGGCTACGAGCAGTACTTC
CDR3: CASSLANGYGVGYEQYF

V: TRBV7-2
J: TRBJ1-1
size: many
D: NA
DNA: TGTGCCAGCAGCCTACCAACTGAGAACACTGAAGCTTTCTTT
CDR3: CASSLPTENTEAFF

V: TRBV29-1
J: TRBJ2-2
size: many
D: NA
DNA: TGCAGCGTTGTGTCTTTGGGGAGAAACACCGGGGAGCTGTTTTTT
CDR3: CSVVSLGRNTGELFF

V: TRBV4-2
J: TRBJ2-3
size: many
D: NA
DNA: TGTGCCAGCAGCCAAGACGGGGCCTCAGGGGCAGATACGCAGTATTTT
CDR3: CASSQDGASGADTQYF

V: TRBV27
J: TRBJ2-1
size: medium-sized
D: TRBD1
DNA: TGTGCCAGCAGTTTATCAGGGACAGAACGACAGGAGCAGTTCTTC
CDR3: CASSLSGTERQEQFF

V: TRBV4-3
J: TRBJ2-3
size: many
D: NA
DNA: TGCGCCAGCAGCCAAGATTTTTTGGACGCTACAGATACGCAGTATTTT
CDR3: CASSQDFLDATDTQYF

V: TRBV4-1
J: TRBJ1-2
size: many
D: NA
DNA: TGCGCCAGCAGCCAAACTGATTATGGCTACACCTTC
CDR3: CASSQTDYGYTF

V: TRBV5-1
J: TRBJ2-2
size: many
D: NA
DNA: TGCGCCAGCACCCACGCCCGGGGATCGGGGGAGCTGTTTTTT
CDR3: CASTHARGSGELFF

V: TRBV6-1
J: TRBJ1-6
size: many
D: NA
DNA: TGTGCCAGCACTGGAGAGGGGGACGGGGGTAGAGCCCTCCACTTT
CDR3: CASTGEGDGGRALHF